This T cell receptor (beta chain) was captured in a study of T cell repertoires in cytomegalovirus infection. Overall study: Based on public TCR beta signatures, there were indications of CMV infection and of a matching HLA type.

The table lists this clonotype with a few counts. TCRdb itself ran the reads through MiXCR, one entry per CDR3 protein. The sample yields under 300,000 distinct CDR3 sequences, 9% to 15% seen once. This TCR came from a human donor in good health (CMV status not recorded). Some clones in this sample may be carry-over from other donors' samples. The specimen sequenced was PBMCs.

Here the CDR3 DNA reads TGCAGCGTTGAAGGGTCGAGAGTGGATACGCAGTATTTT. Its protein is CSVEGSRVDTQYF. The chain couples TRBV29-1 to TRBJ2-3, with D hard to call. V gave up 1 base and J gave up 6 bases, with 11 bases separating them. Germline V gives CDR1 SQVTM, CDR2 ANQGSEA. This CDR3 has 13 residues.